Reported below is one T cell receptor (beta chain). One junction end disagrees with the germline gene, perhaps due to a read error. Germline V gene lookup returns CDR1 SNHLY and CDR2 FYNNEI. The CDR3 loop spans 14 amino acids. The data belong to a study of T-cell reconstitution after alpha-beta-depleted transplantation in children. Library preparation (for TCRbeta) was performed with unique molecular identifiers. TCRdb recomputed calls from the PCR reads with MiXCR, one row per CDR3 protein. The table includes under 350,000 distinct CDR3 sequences, almost 10% detected once. Sequencing was performed on PBMCs from the stem cell graft donor, taken from the stem cell graft. The sequence was collected from a human donor who donated a stem cell graft to a child with SCID. The rearrangement links TRBV2 to TRBJ1-4, with TRBD1 identical over 7 bases. This CDR3 reads CASTENRGGEKLFF. The CDR3 DNA sequence: TGTGCCAGCACTGAAAACAGGGGAGGGGAAAAACTGTTTTTT.